A selection of T cell receptor beta chains follows, all from one sample in a study of CD8 T cells in Susac syndrome. In TCRdb, the immunoSEQ multiplex PCR reads were re-called with MiXCR into one record per CDR3 protein. The table records about 160,000 distinct CDR3 sequences, 95% to 97% of them present only once. Sequencing was carried out using CD4+ T cells from PBMCs. The receptors come from a human donor with Susac syndrome. Each CDR3 is given with its conserved first and last residue. The D gene is left open where the match is weak. Clone size is stated in some rows and not others, as once, few, many or a class when expanded.

D gene: NA; V gene: TRBV12-3/TRBV12-4; J gene: TRBJ2-6; clone size: NA; CDR3 DNA: TGTGCCAGCAGCGCGATCCTTTGGAGCTCTGGGGCCAACGTCCTGACTTTC; CDR3 protein: CASSAILWSSGANVLTF
D gene: TRBD2; V gene: TRBV18; J gene: TRBJ2-1; clone size: NA; CDR3 DNA: TGTGCCAGCTCACCTGGGGGGACTAGGACCTACAATGAGCAGTTCTTC; CDR3 protein: CASSPGGTRTYNEQFF
D gene: TRBD1; V gene: TRBV7-8; J gene: TRBJ1-5; clone size: NA; CDR3 DNA: TGTGCCAGCAGCTTCGGGACAGGGGGCGATCAGCCCCAGCATTTT; CDR3 protein: CASSFGTGGDQPQHF
D gene: TRBD2; V gene: TRBV7-3; J gene: TRBJ2-3; clone size: NA; CDR3 DNA: TGTGCCAGCAGCTTAAATCTAGCGGGAGTTCCAGATACGCAGTATTTT; CDR3 protein: CASSLNLAGVPDTQYF
D gene: NA; V gene: TRBV20-1; J gene: TRBJ2-4; clone size: NA; CDR3 DNA: TGCAGTGCTGGCAGTGAGGGGTCGGCCAAAAACATTCAGTACTTC; CDR3 protein: CSAGSEGSAKNIQYF
D gene: NA; V gene: TRBV30; J gene: TRBJ2-7; clone size: once; CDR3 DNA: TGTGCCTGGAGTGCCATCGGGAGTCCCTACGAGCAGTACTTC; CDR3 protein: CAWSAIGSPYEQYF
D gene: NA; V gene: TRBV7-9; J gene: TRBJ1-1; clone size: NA; CDR3 DNA: TGTGCCAGCAGCCCATCGTTGGGGGCATCAACTGAAGCTTTCTTT; CDR3 protein: CASSPSLGASTEAFF
D gene: NA; V gene: TRBV28; J gene: TRBJ2-3; clone size: NA; CDR3 DNA: TGTGCCAGCAGTCCGGGCTTAACCACAGATACGCAGTATTTT; CDR3 protein: CASSPGLTTDTQYF
D gene: TRBD2; V gene: TRBV11-2; J gene: TRBJ2-1; clone size: NA; CDR3 DNA: TGTGCCAGCAGCTTAGCCCTAGCGGGGGGCTCCTCCTACAATGAGCAGTTCTTC; CDR3 protein: CASSLALAGGSSYNEQFF
D gene: NA; V gene: TRBV7-2; J gene: TRBJ2-7; clone size: NA; CDR3 DNA: TGTGCCAGCAGTGTCGGACCGGCAGGGCACGAGCAGTACTTC; CDR3 protein: CASSVGPAGHEQYF
D gene: NA; V gene: TRBV3-1; J gene: TRBJ2-7; clone size: NA; CDR3 DNA: TGTGCCAGCAGCCAAATCCGAGGGAACGAGCAGTACTTC; CDR3 protein: CASSQIRGNEQYF
D gene: NA; V gene: TRBV7-2; J gene: TRBJ2-2; clone size: NA; CDR3 DNA: TGTGCCAGCAGCACTTGGACAGCCCCTACCATTAACACCGGGGAGCTGTTTTTT; CDR3 protein: CASSTWTAPTINTGELFF
D gene: NA; V gene: TRBV11-1; J gene: TRBJ2-7; clone size: NA; CDR3 DNA: TGTGCCAGCAGCACTAATAGCAACGAGCAGTACTTC; CDR3 protein: CASSTNSNEQYF
D gene: NA; V gene: TRBV7-9; J gene: TRBJ1-4; clone size: NA; CDR3 DNA: TGTGCCAGCAGCTTAGGTGGAGGCAATGAAAAACTGTTTTTT; CDR3 protein: CASSLGGGNEKLFF
D gene: TRBD1; V gene: TRBV7-2; J gene: TRBJ1-3; clone size: NA; CDR3 DNA: TGTGCCAGCAGCTTAGCCGGGACAGGGGCTGGAAACACCATATATTTT; CDR3 protein: CASSLAGTGAGNTIYF
D gene: NA; V gene: TRBV2; J gene: TRBJ2-3; clone size: NA; CDR3 DNA: TGTGCCAGCAGTGAAGGCAATACGCAGTATTTT; CDR3 protein: CASSEGNTQYF
D gene: NA; V gene: TRBV20-1; J gene: TRBJ2-3; clone size: NA; CDR3 DNA: TGCAGTGCTAGATGGGGGTCAGATACGCAGTATTTT; CDR3 protein: CSARWGSDTQYF
D gene: TRBD1; V gene: TRBV19; J gene: TRBJ1-2; clone size: NA; CDR3 DNA: TGTGCCAGTAGACGGACAGGGGGGAACTATGGCTACACCTTC; CDR3 protein: CASRRTGGNYGYTF
D gene: NA; V gene: TRBV7-2; J gene: TRBJ1-4; clone size: NA; CDR3 DNA: TGTGCCAGCAGCTTAGCCGGGTCAGGGGAAAAACTGTTTTTT; CDR3 protein: CASSLAGSGEKLFF
D gene: TRBD1; V gene: TRBV12-3/TRBV12-4; J gene: TRBJ2-7; clone size: NA; CDR3 DNA: TGTGCCAGCAGCCGGACAGGGGAGGGCCACGAGCAGTACTTC; CDR3 protein: CASSRTGEGHEQYF
D gene: NA; V gene: TRBV5-6; J gene: TRBJ1-2; clone size: NA; CDR3 DNA: TGTGCCAGCAGCTTGGATCAGGGCTCTAACTATGGCTACACCTTC; CDR3 protein: CASSLDQGSNYGYTF
D gene: TRBD2; V gene: TRBV2; J gene: TRBJ2-3; clone size: NA; CDR3 DNA: TGTGCCAGCAGTTCAGGGGTAGGCGGGAGGAGAGATACGCAGTATTTT; CDR3 protein: CASSSGVGGRRDTQYF
D gene: NA; V gene: TRBV20-1; J gene: TRBJ1-2; clone size: NA; CDR3 DNA: TGCAGTGCTTGGGGAGATAGGAATGACTACACCTTC; CDR3 protein: CSAWGDRNDYTF
D gene: TRBD2; V gene: TRBV28; J gene: TRBJ2-5; clone size: NA; CDR3 DNA: TGTGCCAGCAGTTTTGGGCTAGCGGGGATACAAGAGACCCAGTACTTC; CDR3 protein: CASSFGLAGIQETQYF
D gene: TRBD1; V gene: TRBV27; J gene: TRBJ2-5; clone size: NA; CDR3 DNA: TGTGCCAGCAGAACTTCGCGACAGGGGGGAGAGACCCAGTACTTC; CDR3 protein: CASRTSRQGGETQYF
D gene: TRBD2; V gene: TRBV29-1; J gene: TRBJ2-7; clone size: NA; CDR3 DNA: TGCAGCGCGACTAGCGGGAGTTACGAGCAGTACTTC; CDR3 protein: CSATSGSYEQYF
D gene: NA; V gene: TRBV30; J gene: TRBJ2-7; clone size: NA; CDR3 DNA: TGTGCCTGGAGTAGTTCCTACGAGCAGTACTTC; CDR3 protein: CAWSSSYEQYF
D gene: NA; V gene: TRBV27; J gene: TRBJ2-1; clone size: NA; CDR3 DNA: TGTGCCAGCAGTTTATATAGCTACAATGAGCAGTTCTTC; CDR3 protein: CASSLYSYNEQFF
D gene: TRBD1; V gene: TRBV4-2; J gene: TRBJ1-2; clone size: NA; CDR3 DNA: TGTGCCAGCAGCCAAGAGAGGACAGGGACATATGGCTACACCTTC; CDR3 protein: CASSQERTGTYGYTF
D gene: NA; V gene: TRBV13; J gene: TRBJ2-7; clone size: NA; CDR3 DNA: TGTGCCAGCAGCTGGCCCCCCGGGGGCAACGAGCAGTACTTC; CDR3 protein: CASSWPPGGNEQYF
D gene: NA; V gene: TRBV4-3; J gene: TRBJ1-1; clone size: NA; CDR3 DNA: TGCGCCAGCAGCCGGGACGGAGGCACTGAAGCTTTCTTT; CDR3 protein: CASSRDGGTEAFF
D gene: NA; V gene: TRBV9; J gene: TRBJ1-3; clone size: NA; CDR3 DNA: TGTGCCAGCAGCGTAGACCCCGGGGGCGGAGGCTCTGGAAACACCATATATTTT; CDR3 protein: CASSVDPGGGGSGNTIYF
D gene: NA; V gene: TRBV2; J gene: TRBJ2-5; clone size: NA; CDR3 DNA: TGTGCCAGCAGTGATAGTTTGGGTAGGACCCAGTACTTC; CDR3 protein: CASSDSLGRTQYF
D gene: NA; V gene: TRBV19; J gene: TRBJ1-1; clone size: NA; CDR3 DNA: TGTGCCAGTAGTTCAGACTGGGGAGGGGCTGAAGCTTTCTTT; CDR3 protein: CASSSDWGGAEAFF
D gene: NA; V gene: TRBV20-1; J gene: TRBJ2-1; clone size: NA; CDR3 DNA: TGCAGTGCTAGATTGCTAGCACCTCACAATGAGCAGTTCTTC; CDR3 protein: CSARLLAPHNEQFF